This paragraph covers one T cell receptor beta chain sequence. The target of this receptor is not known. The sample holds no much larger clone one base away, and base qualities are not on file. One collaborating source in Seattle enrolled patients while the patients were actively infected and followed the patients over time throughout the course of disease. Collaborating institutions collected whole blood in K2EDTA tubes following their own protocols. For TCRbeta analysis, collaborators shipped samples in one of three forms: frozen whole blood, isolated PBMCs, or DNA extracted from either of those sample types. TCRbeta CDR3 regions were amplified from genomic DNA by means of the immunoSEQ Assay, a bias-controlled multiplex PCR. From the authors' description of their analysis: Nucleated cell counts per sample were estimated from amplification of reference gene primers within the assay. To quantify the absolute abundance of each unique TCRbeta CDR3 rearrangement, sequence reads were collapsed and filtered. For each sample, productive Simpson clonality was calculated as the square root of Simpson's diversity index across productive rearrangements. In TCRdb, the immuneACCESS table is reduced to in-frame sequences with V and J assigned. These tables do not hold every clone; where another copy was compared, an unresolved V gene accounts for under half, and the others remain unexplained. The V and J calls and the clone size are those of that table, but D and trimming were determined from the DNA. The sample table records approximately 230,000 clones; 88% of these occur just once. Just under 6.5% of the sample is in the top ten clones.

The source of the sample is a study of blood T cell repertoires in COVID-19 (dated by TCRdb to about 2020). Regarding the study in general: Collaborator samples came from the United States, Italy and Spain and covered acute and convalescent phases of COVID-19. The prospective study material was composed of cDNA or gDNA derived from T cells, B-cell-depleted T cells, or PBMCs. Deeply sampled blood TCRbeta repertoires from subjects exposed to, actively infected with, or recovered from COVID-19 were included in the dataset. The repertoires were made available in a free public database intended to serve as a resource for research on the immune response to SARS-CoV-2. Samples came from the ongoing ImmuneRACE study (first 160 participants) plus 1,254 subjects from 6 global collaborators. A de-identified subject ID, COVID-19 status, age in years and sex were almost always included in the sample metadata. Where HLA class I and class II types were available, the types were taken from metadata supplied by the sample provider, not from assay-based typing. General conclusions and limits of the study: How much clinical and demographic metadata was included differed by source and by participant, and the metadata was provided uncurated.

The CDR3, from cysteine to phenylalanine, totals 14 residues. The retained sequence is limited to the CDR3, 42 bases, with the frame set at the first base. The germline V gene encodes CDR1 MDHEN and CDR2 SYDVKM. The V and J ends are trimmed by 5 bases and 1 base, leaving 9 bases between them. Here the chain combines TRBV28 and TRBJ1-5; confidence is insufficient to name the D gene. This clonotype was sampled from a woman aged 30 to 39 with COVID-19, enrolled during active disease. The material sequenced was peripheral blood. In nucleotide form, the sequence is TGTGCCAGCAGTCGGATGAGGAGCAATCAGCCCCAGCATTTT. Translated, it gives CASSRMRSNQPQHF.